Following are 30 T cell receptor beta chains from one sample sequenced in a study of tumor and adjacent non-tumor tissue in lung cancer. TCRbeta libraries were built with three rounds of nested PCR, modified from ARM-PCR. TCRdb ran MiXCR on the multiplex PCR reads and lists one entry per CDR3 protein. Of more than 70,000 distinct CDR3 sequences in the sample, approximately 57% are singletons; the top ten hold 15%. The template was RNA from unsorted bulk tissue. Sequenced input: lung tumor tissue. Source of these receptors: a man in his 70s with non-small cell lung cancer.

Concerning this clonotype: The CDR3 carries no conserved terminal phenylalanine or tryptophan, so it likely arises from a read error. CDR3 sequence: CASSLTRITTGETQYL. The CDR3 DNA sequence: TGCGCCAGCAGCTTGACCCGAATTACAACCGGAGAGACCCAGTACCTC. The V call is TRBV5-1, the J call TRBJ2-5, with D hard to call. The V gene's germline CDR1 is SGHRS and CDR2 YFSETQ. The CDR3 is 16 residues long. V gave up 1 base and J gave up 4 bases, with 17 bases separating them.

With respect to this clonotype: Given a much more abundant clone one base away, this may be a read error. V and J are TRBV6-1 and TRBJ2-1, with TRBD2 identical over 11 bases. This CDR3 contains 16 residues. CDR1 and CDR2 (germline): MNHNS, SASEGT. The chain's CDR3 is CPSSALAGVTNNEQFF. The CDR3 nucleotides read TGTCCCAGCAGTGCACTAGCGGGGGTGACCAACAATGAGCAGTTCTTC.

Note on this clonotype: Germline and junction disagree at one end, which may indicate a read error. The rearrangement joins TRBV11-2 to TRBJ2-2; a possible D gene is TRBD1 (6 bases). The CDR3 contains 13 residues. Germline V gene data show CDR1 as SGHAT and CDR2 as FQNNGV. The CDR3 DNA follows: TGTGACAGCAGCTTACAGGGACCCGGAGGGCTGTTTTTT. It is translated as CDSSLQGPGGLFF.

This clonotype was detected a few times. Likely a read error: the CDR3 ends without its conserved phenylalanine or tryptophan. The chain employs TRBV11-1 and TRBJ2-5; 9 positions match TRBD1. The germline V gene encodes CDR1 SGHAT and CDR2 FQDESV (reference sequence). The length of the CDR3 is 15 residues. The CDR3 protein is CVSSPRDRVFETQYL. The CDR3 DNA is TGTGTCAGCAGTCCCCGGGACAGGGTTTTTGAGACCCAGTACCTC.

V is TRBV29-1 and J is TRBJ1-2; unclear D gene. The CDR3 length is 11 residues. Germline values: CDR1 SQVTM, CDR2 ANQGSEA. CDR3 nucleotides: TGCAGTACCGAGGCATGTTATGGCTACACCTTC. Amino acids: CSTEACYGYTF.

This clonotype was seen repeatedly, ten times or more. The chain recombines TRBV6-6 with TRBJ2-1; D gene ambiguous. The CDR3 contains 10 residues. Germline CDR1 MNHNY, CDR2 SVGAGI (reference sequence). Trimming removed 6 bases at V and 8 bases at J, with 5 bases between. The CDR3, as DNA: TGTGCCAGCAGCCGCGATGAGCAGTTCTTC. Its protein product is CASSRDEQFF.

Many counts were recorded for this clonotype. The genes are TRBV29-1 and TRBJ2-3; D is ambiguous. V was pared by 5 bases and J by 2 bases, with 23 bases between. There are 17 residues in the CDR3. Germline values: CDR1 SQVTM, CDR2 ANQGSEA. The CDR3 coding sequence is TGCAGCGTTAGGATCCCCGGGCCCTCTAGGAACACAGATACGCAGTATTTT. Amino acid sequence: CSVRIPGPSRNTDTQYF.

V usage is TRBV11-2 and J usage is TRBJ2-7, with TRBD1 as a possible D gene (5 bases). V lost 1 base, J lost 5 bases, and 15 bases lay in between. The length of the CDR3 is 15 residues. Looked up from germline, CDR1 is SGHAT and CDR2 is FQNNGV. In DNA, the CDR3 is TGTGCCAGCAGCTTAGGGATAACAGGAATGGACGAGCAGTACTTC. This sequence encodes CASSLGITGMDEQYF.

With respect to this clonotype: The conserved phenylalanine or tryptophan is not found at the CDR3 terminus, so this likely reflects a read error. The V and J genes are TRBV7-2 and TRBJ1-5; D possibly corresponds to TRBD1 (6 bases). Germline values: CDR1 SGHTA, CDR2 FQGNSA. The CDR3 extends over 17 amino acids. Here the CDR3 reads CVSSHTQGFEFGQPQHL. The CDR3 DNA is TGTGTCAGCAGCCATACTCAGGGGTTTGAGTTCGGTCAGCCCCAGCATCTT.

In regard to this clonotype: One end of the junction is discordant with germline, which a read error may explain. The chain uses TRBV11-2 and TRBJ2-3; 12 bases agree with TRBD2. The germline V gene encodes CDR1 SGHAT and CDR2 FQNNGV. The CDR3 length is 16 residues. CDR3 sequence reads: CTSSLSSGRAADTQYF. The CDR3 DNA is TGTACCAGCAGTCTTTCTAGCGGGAGGGCGGCAGATACGCAGTATTTT.

CDR3 in amino acids: CASTSGSYSPLHF. CDR3 nucleotide sequence: TGTGCCAGCACTTCTGGTAGTTATTCACCCCTCCACTTT. The J gene is TRBJ1-6, the V gene TRBV28, with unresolved D. Germline V lookup: CDR1 MDHEN, CDR2 SYDVKM. This CDR3 has 13 amino acids. V shed 7 bases and J shed 8 bases, with 12 bases lying between them. Full variable domain (missing parts from reference TRBV28 and TRBJ1-6): DVKVTQSSRYLVKRTGEKVFLECVQDMDHENMFWYRQDPGLGLRLIYFSYDVKMKEKGDIPEGYSVSREKKERFSLILESASTNQTSMYLCASTSGSYSPLHFGNGTRLTVT.

The rearrangement joins TRBV6-5 to TRBJ2-7, with D possibly being TRBD1 or TRBD2 (5 bases each). Trimming cost V 0 bases and J 13 bases, with 31 bases left between them. Germline lookup yields CDR1 MNHEY and CDR2 SVGAGI. The CDR3 runs 18 residues. The CDR3 DNA sequence: TGTGCCAGCAGTTACTCGATGAGGGACGCGGTCGTCGGGTACGGGCAATACTTC. Translation gives CASSYSMRDAVVGYGQYF.

In regard to this clonotype: This may be a read error: a much more frequent sequence differs by one nucleotide. This rearrangement joins TRBV5-5 to TRBJ2-7; D unclear. CDR1 SGHKS and CDR2 YYEKEE come from the germline V gene (reference sequence). The CDR3 sequence is 13 residues long. This CDR3 reads CASSLEPGYDQYF. In nucleotides, the CDR3 is TGTGCCAGCAGCTTGGAACCAGGCTACGATCAGTACTTC.

To note about this clonotype: Relative to the germline gene, one junction end is altered; a read error may explain this. V and J are TRBV11-2 and TRBJ2-7; D is ambiguous. The CDR3 contains 13 residues. The germline V gene encodes CDR1 SGHAT and CDR2 FQNNGV. The CDR3 sequence is CASSLDPKYEQYF. CDR3 bases: TGTGCCAGTAGCTTAGATCCAAAGTACGAGCAGTACTTC.

As concerns this clonotype: Sequence at one end of the junction differs from germline and may be a read error. The J gene is TRBJ1-5, the V gene TRBV5-6; D unresolved. Germline V lookup: CDR1 SGHDT, CDR2 YYEEEE. The CDR3 sequence is 15 residues long. CDR3 nucleotides: TGTGCAAGCAGCCACCTACGACAAGAAGGCCAGCCCCAGCATTTT. This encodes CASSHLRQEGQPQHF.

Comment on this clonotype: Just one base apart from a much larger clone, this may be a read error. Likely a read error: the CDR3 ends without its conserved phenylalanine or tryptophan. The chain carries TRBV6-5 and TRBJ2-7; a possible D gene is TRBD1 (5 bases). The V gene's germline CDR1 is MNHEY and CDR2 SVGAGI. Trimming left V 0 bases short and J 1 base short, with 10 bases between. The CDR3 length is 15 residues. The CDR3 protein is CASSYSGRSSYEQYL. The CDR3 bases are TGTGCCAGCAGTTACTCGGGGCGGTCTTCCTACGAGCAGTACTTA.

On this clonotype itself: An end of the junction differs from the germline gene, which may be a read error. V is TRBV11-2 and J is TRBJ1-6, with D perhaps TRBD1 (6 bases). Germline loops: CDR1 SGHAT, CDR2 FQNNGV. CDR3 length: 16 residues. The CDR3 sequence is CVSGLDRQESNSPLHF. The CDR3, as DNA: TGTGTCAGCGGCTTAGATCGACAGGAGTCTAATTCACCCCTCCACTTT.

The chain joins TRBV29-1 to TRBJ2-5; no firm D call. Between the trimmed V and J ends, which lost 6 bases and 14 bases, there was a span of 28 bases. The germline V gene encodes CDR1 SQVTM and CDR2 ANQGSEA. The CDR3 loop spans 14 amino acids. CDR3 coding DNA: TGCAGCGTCCTTATAGCTGGGCGAATGGAGACCCGATACTTC. It codes for CSVLIAGRMETRYF.

Comment on this clonotype: The CDR3 ends on some other residue instead of the conserved phenylalanine or tryptophan, so this is likely a read error. The rearrangement joins TRBV29-1 to TRBJ2-3, with a weak D call TRBD1 (5 bases). This CDR3 contains 14 residues. From germline, CDR1 is SQVTM and CDR2 ANQGSEA. The germline V and J ends were trimmed by 5 bases and 4 bases, with 16 bases remaining between them. The DNA of the CDR3 is TGCAGCGTTTTTGGGGCTAGTTTTTCAGATACGCAGTATCTT. Its protein product is CSVFGASFSDTQYL.

The chain uses TRBV11-2 and TRBJ2-1, with D possibly TRBD2 on 8 matching bases. Germline assignment: CDR1 SGHAT and CDR2 FQNNGV. This CDR3 has 20 amino acids. The germline V and J ends were trimmed by 6 bases and 4 bases, with 31 bases remaining between them. The DNA of the CDR3 is TGTGCCAGCAGTCTCCGGGAGGGGGCAGGGAGACTAACGGGGTACAATGAGCAGTTCTTC. Encoded protein: CASSLREGAGRLTGYNEQFF. Drawing the rest from reference TRBV11-2 and TRBJ2-1, the complete variable domain is EAGVAQSPRYKIIEKRQSVAFWCNPISGHATLYWYQQILGQGPKLLIQFQNNGVVDDSQLPKDRFSAERLKGVDSTLKIQPAKLEDSAVYLCASSLREGAGRLTGYNEQFFGPGTRLTVL.

On this clonotype: Its ends do not fully match the called genes, so a read error is possible. The genes are TRBV29-1 and TRBJ2-3, with D possibly TRBD2 on 6 matching bases. Per germline, CDR1 SQVTM and CDR2 ANQGSEA. The CDR3 is 14 amino acids. As DNA, the CDR3 is TGCGGCGTTGGAGGGGCGGGAAACGCTGATACGCAGTATTTT. Its protein product is CGVGGAGNADTQYF.

This clonotype was seen more than once but under ten times. The genes are TRBV5-1 and TRBJ2-3; D ambiguous. The CDR3 covers 15 residues. V was pared by 0 bases and J by 3 bases, with 11 bases between. From germline, CDR1 is SGHRS and CDR2 YFSETQ. The CDR3 reads CASSLAAASTDTQYF. The CDR3 coding sequence is TGCGCCAGCAGCTTGGCAGCTGCGTCAACAGATACGCAGTATTTT.

Points on this clonotype: A junction end diverges from the germline sequence, so it may reflect a read error. The rearrangement links TRBV10-3 to TRBJ2-7, with D unresolved. The CDR3 sequence is 14 residues long. Germline V gives CDR1 ENHRY, CDR2 SYGVKD. The CDR3, as DNA: TGTGTCATCAGTGAGTTTTGGGCTGTCCACGAACAGTACTTC. Translated: CVISEFWAVHEQYF.

CDR3 in DNA: TGCAGCCTTTTTGGGACTAGTTTTTCACATACGCAGTATTTT. Translation: CSLFGTSFSHTQYF. The chain has TRBV29-1 and TRBJ2-3; 8 bases line up with TRBD2. The germline V gene encodes CDR1 SQVTM and CDR2 ANQGSEA. The CDR3 has 14 amino acids. V gave up 8 bases and J gave up 7 bases; unmatched junction bases: 14.

This clonotype appeared a few times. The chain carries TRBV7-2 and TRBJ2-1; 9 bases fit TRBD2. Germline loops: CDR1 SGHTA, CDR2 FQGNSA. CDR3 length equals 15 residues. J lost 8 bases, V lost 3 bases, and 8 bases had no gene match. CDR3 sequence: CASSFLSGGQDEQFF. DNA of the CDR3: TGTGCCAGCAGCTTCCTTAGCGGGGGCCAGGATGAGCAGTTCTTC.

As for this clonotype: Being one base from a much bigger clone, this may be a read error. The V call is TRBV12-3 or TRBV12-4, the J call TRBJ1-2; D might be TRBD1 (6 bases). The CDR3 consists of 14 residues. CDR3 sequence reads: CANSSPSGGLGYTF. The CDR3 DNA is TGTGCCAACAGTTCACCTTCGGGGGGGCTCGGCTACACCTTC.

In regard to this clonotype: At one end the junction does not follow the germline gene, possibly because of a read error. The chain couples TRBV6-6 to TRBJ1-5; D is unresolved. The CDR3 totals 14 residues. CDR1 is MNHNY and CDR2 is SVGAGI in the germline V gene (reference sequence). The CDR3 nucleotides are TGTGCCTGCAGTACCTGGGGAAGCAATCAGCCCCAGCATTTC. Amino acids: CACSTWGSNQPQHF.

This rearrangement joins TRBV6-4 to TRBJ2-3; D tentatively reads TRBD1 or TRBD2 (5 bases each). CDR1 MRHNA and CDR2 SNTAGT come from the germline V gene. Trimming cost V 4 bases and J 0 bases, with 11 bases left between them. This CDR3 region has 15 residues. CDR3 coding DNA: TGTGCCAGCAGTGTTGGGACGGTTAGCACAGATACGCAGTATTTT. It specifies CASSVGTVSTDTQYF.

On this clonotype: Given the absence of the conserved phenylalanine or tryptophan at the CDR3 end, a read error is likely. V is TRBV4-1 and J is TRBJ2-7; TRBD2 might be the D (6 bases). Deletions cut 0 bases from V and 9 bases from J, with 21 bases between. The CDR3 extends over 16 amino acids. CDR1 is MGHRA, CDR2 YSYEKL, per germline. The CDR3, as DNA: TGCGCCAGCAGCCAAGACCCAAGGTGGCGCGCGGGACCGCAGTACTAC. Protein: CASSQDPRWRAGPQYY.

The chain recombines TRBV21-1 with TRBJ2-5; the DNA was not compared with TRBD2, the D call given in the table. TRBV21-1 is classified as a pseudogene. CDR3 length equals 16 residues. CDR3 sequence (DNA): TGTGCCAGCAGCAATACTAGCGGGGGATTTGCAGAGACCCAGTACTTC. The encoded protein is CASSNTSGGFAETQYF.